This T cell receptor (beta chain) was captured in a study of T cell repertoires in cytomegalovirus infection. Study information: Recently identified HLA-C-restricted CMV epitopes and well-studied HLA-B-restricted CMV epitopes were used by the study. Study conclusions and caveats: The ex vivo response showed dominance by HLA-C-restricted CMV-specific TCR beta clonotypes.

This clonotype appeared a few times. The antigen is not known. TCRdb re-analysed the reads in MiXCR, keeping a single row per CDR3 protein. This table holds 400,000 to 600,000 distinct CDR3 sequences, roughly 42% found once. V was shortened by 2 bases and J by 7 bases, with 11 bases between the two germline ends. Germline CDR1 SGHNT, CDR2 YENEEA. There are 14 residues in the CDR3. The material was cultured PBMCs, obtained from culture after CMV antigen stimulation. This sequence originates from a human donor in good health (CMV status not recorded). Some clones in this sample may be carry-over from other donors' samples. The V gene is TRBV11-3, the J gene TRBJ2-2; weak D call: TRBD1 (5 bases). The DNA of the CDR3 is TGTGCCAGCAGCTTAAGCAGGGCGATCGGGGAGCTGTTTTTT. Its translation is CASSLSRAIGELFF.